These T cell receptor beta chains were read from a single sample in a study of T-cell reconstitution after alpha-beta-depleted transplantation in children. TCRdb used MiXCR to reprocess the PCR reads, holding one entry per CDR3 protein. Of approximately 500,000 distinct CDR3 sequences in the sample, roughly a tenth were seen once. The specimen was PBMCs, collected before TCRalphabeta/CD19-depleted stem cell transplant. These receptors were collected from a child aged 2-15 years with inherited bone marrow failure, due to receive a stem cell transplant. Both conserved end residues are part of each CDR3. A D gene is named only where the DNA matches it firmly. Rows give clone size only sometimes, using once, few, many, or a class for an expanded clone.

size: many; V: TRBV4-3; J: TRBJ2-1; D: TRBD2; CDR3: CASSQEPGTSQVF; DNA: TGCGCCAGCAGCCAAGAACCGGGGACTAGTCAAGTCTTC
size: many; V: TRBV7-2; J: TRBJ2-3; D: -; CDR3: CASTSRAGDTQYF; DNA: TGTGCCAGCACATCCAGGGCGGGGGATACGCAGTATTTT
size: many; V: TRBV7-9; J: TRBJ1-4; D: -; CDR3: CASSGERTNEKLFF; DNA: TGTGCCAGCAGCGGGGAGAGGACTAATGAAAAACTGTTTTTT
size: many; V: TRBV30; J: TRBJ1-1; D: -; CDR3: CAWSVMNTEAFF; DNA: TGTGCCTGGAGTGTTATGAACACTGAAGCTTTCTTT
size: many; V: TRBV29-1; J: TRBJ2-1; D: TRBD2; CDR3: CSVKGGLAGDDEQFF; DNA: TGCAGCGTTAAAGGAGGGCTAGCGGGAGACGATGAGCAGTTCTTC
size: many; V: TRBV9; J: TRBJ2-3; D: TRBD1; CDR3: CASSYGQGNPDTQYF; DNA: TGTGCCAGCAGCTACGGACAGGGAAACCCAGATACGCAGTATTTT
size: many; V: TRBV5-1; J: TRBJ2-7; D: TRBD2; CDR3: CASSFGLAASYEQYF; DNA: TGCGCCAGCAGCTTCGGACTAGCGGCCTCCTACGAGCAGTACTTC
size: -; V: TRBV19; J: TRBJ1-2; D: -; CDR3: CASSIPGSQAYGYTF; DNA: TGTGCCAGTAGTATTCCCGGCAGTCAAGCCTATGGCTACACCTTC
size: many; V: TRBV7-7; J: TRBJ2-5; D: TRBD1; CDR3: CASSSTPQGDGQETQYF; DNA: TGTGCCAGCAGCAGCACCCCGCAGGGGGATGGCCAAGAGACCCAGTACTTC
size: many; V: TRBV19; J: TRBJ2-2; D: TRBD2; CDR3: CASSIGLASTGELFF; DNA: TGTGCCAGTAGTATAGGACTAGCGAGCACCGGGGAGCTGTTTTTT
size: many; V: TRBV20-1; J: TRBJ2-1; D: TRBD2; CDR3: CSARDIGLGYEQFF; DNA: TGCAGTGCTAGAGATATCGGACTAGGCTATGAGCAGTTCTTC
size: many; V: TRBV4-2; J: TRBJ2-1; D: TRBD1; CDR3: CASSQGDRGYNEQFF; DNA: TGTGCCAGCAGCCAAGGGGACAGGGGCTACAATGAGCAGTTCTTC
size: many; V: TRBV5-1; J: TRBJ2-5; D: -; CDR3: CASSLVGISTATQYF; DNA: TGCGCCAGCAGCTTGGTGGGGATATCAACAGCGACCCAGTACTTC
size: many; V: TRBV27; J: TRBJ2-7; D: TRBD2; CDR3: CASSPSSGGGLSYEQYF; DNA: TGTGCCAGCAGCCCGTCAAGCGGCGGGGGACTGTCCTACGAGCAGTACTTC
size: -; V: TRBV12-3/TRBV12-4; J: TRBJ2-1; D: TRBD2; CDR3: CASSFGTSGQSSYNEQFF; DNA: TGTGCCAGCAGTTTTGGAACTAGCGGCCAGAGCTCCTACAATGAGCAGTTCTTC
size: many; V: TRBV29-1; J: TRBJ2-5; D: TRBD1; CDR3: CSVLGQEETQYF; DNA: TGCAGCGTCTTGGGACAGGAAGAGACCCAGTACTTC
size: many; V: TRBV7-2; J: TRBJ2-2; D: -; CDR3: CARDPAAGELFF; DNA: TGTGCCAGAGACCCCGCGGCCGGGGAGCTGTTTTTT
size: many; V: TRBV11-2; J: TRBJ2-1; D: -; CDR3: CASSSGLPRGYNEQFF; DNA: TGTGCCAGCAGTTCGGGACTTCCCCGGGGGTACAATGAGCAGTTCTTC
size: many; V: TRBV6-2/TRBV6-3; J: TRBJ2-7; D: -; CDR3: CASSYPGVSYEQYF; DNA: TGTGCCAGCAGTTACCCCGGGGTGAGCTACGAGCAGTACTTC
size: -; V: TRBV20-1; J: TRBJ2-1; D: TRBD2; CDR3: CSARTPLAGVVNNEQFF; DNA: TGCAGTGCTAGAACTCCACTAGCGGGAGTGGTCAACAATGAGCAGTTCTTC
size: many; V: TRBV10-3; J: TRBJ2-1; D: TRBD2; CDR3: CAISASGNYNEQFF; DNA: TGTGCCATCAGTGCCAGCGGGAACTACAATGAGCAGTTCTTC
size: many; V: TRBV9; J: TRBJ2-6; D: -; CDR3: CASSPQGYSDVLTF; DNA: TGTGCCAGCAGCCCACAGGGCTATTCCGACGTCCTGACTTTC